These 17 T cell receptor beta chains originate from one sample sequenced in a study of identical twins (dated by TCRdb to the mid-2010s). Receptors were amplified or captured by 5' RACE. The instrument given in TCRdb is Illumina HiSeq 2000. TCRdb itself trimmed the public reads at Q25 with fastp, ran MiXCR and retained productive beta chains. Duplicate CDR3 protein sequences are folded into a single record with the most common DNA and genes. The sample records just under 650,000 distinct CDR3 sequences, just over 7% of which are singletons. The top ten hold roughly 1.5% of the sample. These data were likewise used in another study, on yellow fever vaccine responses in identical twins.

Sequencing was done on a sample of PBMCs. These receptors came from a woman aged 18-29 years in good health.

This clonotype was picked up many times. The rearrangement links TRBV24-1 to TRBJ1-1, with 7 bases that match TRBD1. This CDR3 is built from 13 residues. Trimming removed 3 bases from V and 4 bases from J; junction bases left unmatched: 1. Germline V CDR1 and CDR2: KGHDR, SFDVKD. Here the CDR3 reads CATSDTGVTEAFF. The DNA for the CDR3 is TGTGCCACCAGTGATACAGGGGTCACTGAAGCTTTCTTT.

This clonotype showed up just a few times. V gene TRBV20-1 combines with J gene TRBJ2-1; 10 bases match TRBD2. The junction had 8 bases not matched to a gene; V was cut back by 5 bases and J by 4 bases. This CDR3 is 15 amino acids long. Germline V gene lookup returns CDR1 DFQATT and CDR2 SNEGSKA (reference sequence). The CDR3 sequence is CSAPHSGGAYNEQFF. CDR3 bases: TGCAGTGCTCCACACAGCGGGGGGGCTTACAATGAGCAGTTCTTC.

This chain joins TRBV10-2 and TRBJ1-4, with D unclear. This CDR3 contains 12 residues. V lost 6 bases and J lost 9, with 11 bases in between. CDR1 and CDR2 from the germline V gene are WSHSY and SAAADI. The CDR3 loop reads CASSLDPQKLFF. The CDR3 DNA is TGCGCCAGCAGCCTGGACCCCCAAAAACTGTTTTTT.

This CDR3 reads CARCLLPTSGVRIYGYTF. The DNA of the CDR3 is TGTGCCCGCTGTTTACTTCCAACATCCGGTGTACGGATCTATGGCTACACCTTC. This chain joins TRBV3-2 and TRBJ1-2. TRBV3-2 is marked as a pseudogene. There are 18 residues in the CDR3.

The table lists this clonotype with many counts. The V call is TRBV29-1, the J call TRBJ1-2; D not certain. Trimming removed 1 base from V and 4 bases from J, with 13 bases in between. CDR3 length: 14 residues. The germline CDR1 and CDR2 sequences are SQVTM and ANQGSEA. This CDR3 is CSVEAPGSTYGYTF. The CDR3 DNA reads as TGCAGCGTTGAAGCCCCGGGAAGTACCTATGGCTACACCTTC.

A few counts support this clonotype. The CDR3 region is CASSQNYRGRSLSEQFF. DNA of the CDR3: TGTGCCAGCAGCCAAAACTACAGGGGGCGCAGTTTAAGTGAGCAGTTCTTC. V usage is TRBV3-1 and J usage is TRBJ2-1, with TRBD1 identical over 9 bases. V shed 2 bases, J shed 9 bases, and the junction held 14 bases outside the gene matches. The germline gives CDR1 LGHDT, CDR2 YNNKEL (reference sequence). The CDR3 is made up of 17 amino acids.

This clonotype came up many times. J is TRBJ2-1 and V is TRBV12-3 or TRBV12-4; D is undetermined. The germline V and J ends were trimmed by 2 bases and 6 bases, with 8 bases remaining between them. This CDR3 contains 13 residues. The CDR3 DNA sequence: TGTGCCAGCAGTTTATCTTTCGCCAATGAGCAGTTCTTC. This gives the protein CASSLSFANEQFF.

This clonotype has at least ten counts. The V call is TRBV20-1, the J call TRBJ1-2; 12 positions match TRBD1. The germline CDR1 and CDR2 sequences are DFQATT and SNEGSKA (reference sequence). The CDR3 is 14 amino acids. V trimming: 6 bases; J trimming: 8 bases; junction bases outside the gene matches: 10. The CDR3: CSAKGQGAPRGYTF. CDR3 DNA: TGCAGTGCCAAGGGACAGGGGGCGCCCCGCGGCTACACCTTC.

There are a few counts of this clonotype. The chain uses TRBV11-2 and TRBJ2-2; D could derive from TRBD1 or TRBD2 (7 bases each). CDR1 and CDR2 (germline): SGHAT, FQNNGV. Trimming took 5 bases from V and 2 from J, leaving 27 bases between them. This CDR3 contains 20 residues. The CDR3 bases are TGTGCCAGCAGCCCAAAACCCCTATGGGGGGGACAGTATAACACCGGGGAGCTGTTTTTT. Translating it yields CASSPKPLWGGQYNTGELFF.

This clonotype was seen more than once but under ten times. CDR3 nucleotides: TGTGCCAGCAGTTTAGAGCCGTTGTACTTTGCAGATACGCAGTATTTT. It codes for CASSLEPLYFADTQYF. The chain carries TRBV12-3 or TRBV12-4 and TRBJ2-3; D not resolved. V lost 1 base and J 4 bases, leaving 15 bases between the germline ends. CDR3 length: 16 residues.

This clonotype was recorded only once. The V call is TRBV14, the J call TRBJ1-1, with a possible D match to TRBD1 (5 bases). Germline CDR1 SGHDN, CDR2 FVKESK. Trimming cost V 1 base and J 6 bases, with 15 bases left between them. The length of the CDR3 is 15 residues. CDR3 DNA: TGTGCCAGCAGCCAAGGCCTGTACGGGGGGTCTGAAGCTTTCTTT. This sequence encodes CASSQGLYGGSEAFF.

Ten or more counts support this clonotype. V gene TRBV4-1 combines with J gene TRBJ1-5; a possible D gene is TRBD1 (6 bases). Trimming took 0 bases from V and 6 from J, leaving 15 bases between them. The CDR3 loop spans 16 amino acids. Germline CDR1 MGHRA, CDR2 YSYEKL. The CDR3 DNA is TGCGCCAGCAGCCAAGAAGGCGGGTCAGGGGTTCAGCCCCAGCATTTT. This gives the protein CASSQEGGSGVQPQHF.

V gene TRBV7-8 combines with J gene TRBJ1-1; D possibly corresponds to TRBD1 (5 bases). This CDR3 spans 17 amino acids. Between the trimmed V and J ends, which lost 5 bases and 0 bases, there was a span of 19 bases. Germline values: CDR1 SGHVS, CDR2 FQNEAQ. The DNA of the CDR3 is TGTGCCAGCAGCCCGGGCGGGGGTTGGGGCATGAACACTGAAGCTTTCTTT. Amino acid sequence: CASSPGGGWGMNTEAFF. Looking up the rest from reference TRBV7-8 and TRBJ1-1 gives the full variable domain: GAGVSQSPRYKVAKRGQDVALRCDPISGHVSLFWYQQALGQGPEFLTYFQNEAQLDKSGLPSDRFFAERPEGSVSTLKIQRTQQEDSAVYLCASSPGGGWGMNTEAFFGQGTRLTVV.

This clonotype was found a few times. The V gene is TRBV20-1, the J gene TRBJ1-5; D remains ambiguous. The CDR3 contains 13 residues. Germline V gives CDR1 DFQATT, CDR2 SNEGSKA (reference sequence). Deletions cut 2 bases from V and 0 bases from J, with 5 bases between. The CDR3 is CSARRNSNQPQHF. CDR3 nucleotides: TGCAGTGCTAGACGCAATAGCAATCAGCCCCAGCATTTT.

The V gene is TRBV12-3 or TRBV12-4, the J gene TRBJ2-1; 9 bases fit TRBD1. Trimming took 4 bases from V and 0 from J; bases not matched to a gene: 10. This CDR3 is 18 amino acids long. The CDR3 DNA follows: TGTGCCAGCAGTTCCCGCGGGACAGGGATCAGCTCCTACAATGAGCAGTTCTTC. Translated, it gives CASSSRGTGISSYNEQFF.

This clonotype was seen at least ten times. This chain connects TRBV29-1 to TRBJ2-5; TRBD2 matches 10 bases. Unmatched junction bases numbered 8, after V lost 3 bases and J lost 7 bases. CDR1 and CDR2 from the germline V gene are SQVTM and ANQGSEA. This CDR3 is built from 14 residues. The CDR3, as DNA: TGCAGCGTTGAGTGGCTAGCGGGAGTTGGGACCCAGTACTTC. It specifies CSVEWLAGVGTQYF.

This clonotype was observed a handful of times. V is TRBV12-3 or TRBV12-4 and J is TRBJ2-2, with TRBD2 identical over 10 bases. Unmatched junction bases numbered 16, after V lost 8 bases and J lost 4 bases. The CDR3 loop spans 18 amino acids. The CDR3 here is CASCPGEAGGLITGELFF. The CDR3 nucleotides read TGTGCCAGCTGCCCAGGGGAAGCGGGGGGGCTAATCACCGGGGAGCTGTTTTTT.